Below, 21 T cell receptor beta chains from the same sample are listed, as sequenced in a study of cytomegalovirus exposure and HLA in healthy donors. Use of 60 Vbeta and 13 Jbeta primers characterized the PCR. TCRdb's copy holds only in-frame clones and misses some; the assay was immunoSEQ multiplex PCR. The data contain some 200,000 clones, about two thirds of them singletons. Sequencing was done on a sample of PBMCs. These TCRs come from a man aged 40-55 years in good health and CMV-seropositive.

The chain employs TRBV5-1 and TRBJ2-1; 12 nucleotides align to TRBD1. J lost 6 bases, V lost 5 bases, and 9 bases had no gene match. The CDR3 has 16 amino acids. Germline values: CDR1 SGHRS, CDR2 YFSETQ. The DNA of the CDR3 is TGCGCCAGCAGTCTAGAGGGACAGGGGGCTGGCAATGAGCAGTTCTTC. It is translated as CASSLEGQGAGNEQFF.

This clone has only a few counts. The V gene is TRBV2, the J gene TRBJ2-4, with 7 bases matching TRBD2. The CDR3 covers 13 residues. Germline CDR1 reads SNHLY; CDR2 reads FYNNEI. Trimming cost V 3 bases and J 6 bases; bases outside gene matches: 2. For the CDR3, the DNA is TGTGCCAGCAGTGAGTCGGGGGGAAACATTCAGTACTTC. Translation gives CASSESGGNIQYF.

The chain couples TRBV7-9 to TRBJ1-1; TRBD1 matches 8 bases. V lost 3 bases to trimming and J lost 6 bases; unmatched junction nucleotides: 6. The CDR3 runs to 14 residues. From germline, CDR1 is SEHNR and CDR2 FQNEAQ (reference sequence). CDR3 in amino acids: CASSFSTGGAEAFF. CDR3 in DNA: TGTGCCAGCAGCTTTTCTACAGGGGGTGCTGAAGCTTTCTTT.

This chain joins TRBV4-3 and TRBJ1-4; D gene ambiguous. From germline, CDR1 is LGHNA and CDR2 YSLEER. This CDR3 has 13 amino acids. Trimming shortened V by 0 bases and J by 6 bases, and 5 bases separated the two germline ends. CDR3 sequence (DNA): TGCGCCAGCAGCCAAGATATATATGAAAAACTGTTTTTT. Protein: CASSQDIYEKLFF.

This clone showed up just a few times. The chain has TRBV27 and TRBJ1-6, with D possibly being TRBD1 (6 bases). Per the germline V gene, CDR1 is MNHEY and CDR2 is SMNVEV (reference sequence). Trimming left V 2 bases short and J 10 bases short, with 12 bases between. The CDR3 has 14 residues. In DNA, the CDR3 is TGTGCCAGCAGTTTACAGGGGTTGGAATCACCCCTCCACTTT. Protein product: CASSLQGLESPLHF.

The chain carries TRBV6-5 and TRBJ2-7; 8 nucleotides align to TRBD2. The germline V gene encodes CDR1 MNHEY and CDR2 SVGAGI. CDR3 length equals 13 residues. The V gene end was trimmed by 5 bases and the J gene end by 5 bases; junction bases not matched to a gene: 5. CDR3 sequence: CASSPRGGNEQYF. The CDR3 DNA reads TGTGCCAGCAGTCCCCGGGGGGGGAACGAGCAGTACTTC.

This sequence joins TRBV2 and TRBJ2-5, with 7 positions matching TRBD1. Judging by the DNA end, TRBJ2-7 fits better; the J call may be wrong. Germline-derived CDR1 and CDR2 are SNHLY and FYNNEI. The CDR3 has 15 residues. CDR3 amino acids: CASSDHTGVSYEQYF. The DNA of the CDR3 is TGTGCCAGCAGTGACCATACAGGGGTCTCCTACGAGCAGTACTTC.

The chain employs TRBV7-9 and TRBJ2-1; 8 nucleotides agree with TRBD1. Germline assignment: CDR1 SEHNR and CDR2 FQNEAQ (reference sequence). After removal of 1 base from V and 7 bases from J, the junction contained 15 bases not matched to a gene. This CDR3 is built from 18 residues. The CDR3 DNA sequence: TGTGCCAGCAGCTTAGGAGGGGGAACTGGACAGGGTTTGAATGAGCAGTTCTTC. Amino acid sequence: CASSLGGGTGQGLNEQFF.

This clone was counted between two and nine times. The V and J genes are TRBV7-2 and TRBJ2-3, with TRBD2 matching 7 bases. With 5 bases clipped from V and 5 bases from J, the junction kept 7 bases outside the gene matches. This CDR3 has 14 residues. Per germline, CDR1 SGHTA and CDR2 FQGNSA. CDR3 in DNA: TGTGCCAGCAGCCTTAGCGGGCCAGGAGATACGCAGTATTTT. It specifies CASSLSGPGDTQYF. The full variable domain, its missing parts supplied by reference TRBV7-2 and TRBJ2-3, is GAGVSQSPSNKVTEKGKDVELRCDPISGHTALYWYRQSLGQGLEFLIYFQGNSAPDKSGLPSDRFSAERTGGSVSTLTIQRTQQEDSAVYLCASSLSGPGDTQYFGPGTRLTVL.

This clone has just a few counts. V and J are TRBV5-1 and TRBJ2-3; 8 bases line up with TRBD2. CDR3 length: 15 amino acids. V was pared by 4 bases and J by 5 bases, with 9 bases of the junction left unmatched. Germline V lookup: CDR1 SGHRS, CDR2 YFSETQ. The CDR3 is CASSPGRGDLDTQYF. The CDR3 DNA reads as TGCGCCAGCAGCCCGGGGCGGGGGGACTTAGATACGCAGTATTTT. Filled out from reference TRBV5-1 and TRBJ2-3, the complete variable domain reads KAGVTQTPRYLIKTRGQQVTLSCSPISGHRSVSWYQQTPGQGLQFLFEYFSETQRNKGNFPGRFSGRQFSNSRSEMNVSTLELGDSALYLCASSPGRGDLDTQYFGPGTRLTVL.

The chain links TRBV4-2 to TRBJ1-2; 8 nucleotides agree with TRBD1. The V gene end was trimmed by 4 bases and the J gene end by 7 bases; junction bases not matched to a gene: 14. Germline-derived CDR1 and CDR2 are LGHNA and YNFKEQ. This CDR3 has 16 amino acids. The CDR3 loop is CASSPDNAGGEVGYTF. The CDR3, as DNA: TGTGCCAGCAGCCCGGACAACGCAGGGGGCGAGGTTGGCTACACCTTC.

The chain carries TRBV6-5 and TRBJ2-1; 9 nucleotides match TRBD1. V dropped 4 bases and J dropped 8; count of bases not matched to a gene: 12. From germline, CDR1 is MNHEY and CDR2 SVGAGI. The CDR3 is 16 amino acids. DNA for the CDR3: TGTGCCAGCAGTTCCGAGGGACAGGGTATCGTCTATGAGCAGTTCTTC. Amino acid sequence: CASSSEGQGIVYEQFF.

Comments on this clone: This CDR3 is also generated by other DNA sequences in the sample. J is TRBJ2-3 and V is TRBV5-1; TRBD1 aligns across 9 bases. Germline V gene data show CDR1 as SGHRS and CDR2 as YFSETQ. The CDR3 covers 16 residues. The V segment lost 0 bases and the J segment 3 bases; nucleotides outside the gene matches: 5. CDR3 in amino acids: CASSLGGQGRTDTQYF. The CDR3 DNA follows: TGCGCCAGCAGCTTGGGGGGACAGGGAAGGACAGATACGCAGTATTTT.

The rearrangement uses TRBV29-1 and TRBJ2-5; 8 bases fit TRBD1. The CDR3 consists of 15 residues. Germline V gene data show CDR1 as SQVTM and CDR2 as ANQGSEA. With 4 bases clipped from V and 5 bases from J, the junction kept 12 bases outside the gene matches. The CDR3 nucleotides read TGCAGCGTTGCCCGGTGGACAGGGACATTGGAGACCCAGTACTTC. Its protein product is CSVARWTGTLETQYF.

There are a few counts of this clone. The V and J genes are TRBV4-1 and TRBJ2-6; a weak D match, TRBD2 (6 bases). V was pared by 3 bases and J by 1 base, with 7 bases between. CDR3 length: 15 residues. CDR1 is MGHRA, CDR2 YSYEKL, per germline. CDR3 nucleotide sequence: TGCGCCAGCAGCCAGACTAGATCTGGGGCCAACGTCCTGACTTTC. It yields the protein CASSQTRSGANVLTF.

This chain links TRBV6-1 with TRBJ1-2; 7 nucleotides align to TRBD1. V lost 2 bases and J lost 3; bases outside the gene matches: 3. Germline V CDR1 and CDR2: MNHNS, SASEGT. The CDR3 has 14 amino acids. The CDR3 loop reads CASSEWGTDYGYTF. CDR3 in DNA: TGTGCCAGCAGTGAATGGGGGACAGACTATGGCTACACCTTC.

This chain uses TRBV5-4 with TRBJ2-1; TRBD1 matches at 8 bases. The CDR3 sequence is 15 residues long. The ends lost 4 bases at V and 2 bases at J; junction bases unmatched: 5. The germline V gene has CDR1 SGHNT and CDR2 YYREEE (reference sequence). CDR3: CASSTGQAAYNEQFF. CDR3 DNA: TGTGCCAGCAGCACGGGACAGGCCGCCTACAATGAGCAGTTCTTC. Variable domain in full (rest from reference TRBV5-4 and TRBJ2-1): ETGVTQSPTHLIKTRGQQVTLRCSSQSGHNTVSWYQQALGQGPQFIFQYYREEENGRGNFPPRFSGLQFPNYSSELNVNALELDDSALYLCASSTGQAAYNEQFFGPGTRLTVL.

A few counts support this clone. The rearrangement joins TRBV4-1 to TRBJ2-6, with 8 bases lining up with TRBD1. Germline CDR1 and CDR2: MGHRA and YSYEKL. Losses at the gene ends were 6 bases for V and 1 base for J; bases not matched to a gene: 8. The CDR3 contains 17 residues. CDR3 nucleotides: TGCGCCAGCAGAGGACAGGGAAGTTTTTCTGGGGCCAACGTCCTGACTTTC. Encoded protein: CASRGQGSFSGANVLTF.

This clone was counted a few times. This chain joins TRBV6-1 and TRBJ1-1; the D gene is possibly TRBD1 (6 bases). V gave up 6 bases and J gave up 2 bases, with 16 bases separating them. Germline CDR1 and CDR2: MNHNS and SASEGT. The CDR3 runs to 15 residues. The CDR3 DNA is TGTGCCAGCAGGACCCGGACAGAAAGAAACACTGAAGCTTTCTTT. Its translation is CASRTRTERNTEAFF.

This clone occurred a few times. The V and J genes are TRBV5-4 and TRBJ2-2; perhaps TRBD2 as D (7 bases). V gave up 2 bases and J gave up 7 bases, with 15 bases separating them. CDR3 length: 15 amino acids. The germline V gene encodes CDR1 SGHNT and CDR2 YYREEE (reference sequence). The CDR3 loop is CASSLRGGVIGELFF. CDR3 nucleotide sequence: TGTGCCAGCAGCTTAAGAGGGGGGGTTATCGGGGAGCTGTTTTTT. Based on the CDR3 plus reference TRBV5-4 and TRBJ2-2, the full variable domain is ETGVTQSPTHLIKTRGQQVTLRCSSQSGHNTVSWYQQALGQGPQFIFQYYREEENGRGNFPPRFSGLQFPNYSSELNVNALELDDSALYLCASSLRGGVIGELFFGEGSRLTVL.

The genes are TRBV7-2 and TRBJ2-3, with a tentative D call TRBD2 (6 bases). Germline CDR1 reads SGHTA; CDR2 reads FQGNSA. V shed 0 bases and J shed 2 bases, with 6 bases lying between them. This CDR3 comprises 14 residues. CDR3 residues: CASSLADYTDTQYF. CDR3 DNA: TGTGCCAGCAGCTTAGCGGACTACACAGATACGCAGTATTTT.